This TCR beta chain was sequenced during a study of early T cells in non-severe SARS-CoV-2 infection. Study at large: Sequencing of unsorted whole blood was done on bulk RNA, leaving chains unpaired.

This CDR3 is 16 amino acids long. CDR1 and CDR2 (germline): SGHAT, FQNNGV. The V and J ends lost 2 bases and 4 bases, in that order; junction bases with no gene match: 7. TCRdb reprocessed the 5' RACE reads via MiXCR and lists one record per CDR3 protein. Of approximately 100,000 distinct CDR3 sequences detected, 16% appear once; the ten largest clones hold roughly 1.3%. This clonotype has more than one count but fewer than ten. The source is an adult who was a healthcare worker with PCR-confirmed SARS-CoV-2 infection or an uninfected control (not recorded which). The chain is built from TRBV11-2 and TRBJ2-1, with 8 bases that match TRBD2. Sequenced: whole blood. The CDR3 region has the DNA TGTGCCAGCAGCTTAAGTCCTAGCGGGTTTTACAATGAGCAGTTCTTC. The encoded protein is CASSLSPSGFYNEQFF.